This T cell receptor (beta chain) came from a study of beta chain features in type 1 diabetes. Overall study context: Patients did not differ from healthy donors in age, gender or cell yield. All samples together contributed some 100,000,000 sorted cells for examination.

The V gene's germline CDR1 is MNHEY and CDR2 SVGAGI. CDR3 length: 16 amino acids. The ends were cut back, 0 bases at V and 4 bases at J, with 15 bases in the middle. This clone was counted a few times. The antigen remains unidentified. Expressed TCRB transcripts got sequenced, as all isolated RNA was reverse transcribed. Data came from immunoSEQ multiplex PCR; TCRdb stores just in-frame clones and leaves some out. The sample carries 600,000 to 700,000 clones, around an eighth recorded once. Findings and limits, study-wide: More deletions and fewer insertions at VDJ junctions were seen in type 1 diabetes patients. The study found moderately but significantly shorter TCRB CDR3s in all four CD4+ subsets of Type 1 diabetes patients. The naive, central memory and Treg TCRB repertoires showed an apparent similarity that was greater among patients than among healthy donors.

The material sequenced was naive CD4+ T cells from blood. V and J are TRBV6-5 and TRBJ2-5, with D hard to call. This sequence originates from a man aged 18 to 30 with type 1 diabetes. The CDR3 nucleotides read TGTGCCAGCAGTTACTCGAGGCCGGGCCAAGGAGAGACCCAGTACTTC. Its protein product is CASSYSRPGQGETQYF.